This is a list of T cell receptor beta chains from one sample in a study of shared clonotypes between healthy human individuals. The method was immunoSEQ multiplex PCR; TCRdb's version includes in-frame clones alone and lacks a portion of them. The sample includes about 960,000 clones, around 80% seen only once; the top ten take around 1.5%. Specimen: memory CD4+ T cells sorted from blood. These receptor sequences come from a man aged 18 to 30 in good health. Both conserved end residues are part of each CDR3. Each record gives: clone size, V gene, J gene, D gene, CDR3 DNA, CDR3 protein. A D gene is named only where the DNA matches it firmly. The size field is filled for only some rows; it gives once, few, many or a size class.

clone_size: NA; v_call: TRBV30; j_call: TRBJ2-1; d_call: NA; cdr3_nt: TGTGCCTGGAAACGGGAGAGCTCCTACAATGAGCAGTTCTTC; cdr3_aa: CAWKRESSYNEQFF
clone_size: NA; v_call: TRBV6-6; j_call: TRBJ1-5; d_call: NA; cdr3_nt: TGTGCCAGCCTTGACTCGGGGATTTCACAGCCCCAGCATTTT; cdr3_aa: CASLDSGISQPQHF
clone_size: once; v_call: TRBV30; j_call: TRBJ2-1; d_call: TRBD2; cdr3_nt: TGTGCCTGGAGTGTACGCGGGGGGCGTTACAATGAGCAGTTCTTC; cdr3_aa: CAWSVRGGRYNEQFF
clone_size: NA; v_call: TRBV28; j_call: TRBJ2-7; d_call: NA; cdr3_nt: TGTGCCAGCAGTGGGGTGGGGGCCTACGAGCAGTACTTC; cdr3_aa: CASSGVGAYEQYF
clone_size: NA; v_call: TRBV5-1; j_call: TRBJ2-5; d_call: TRBD2; cdr3_nt: TGCGCCAGCAGCTCGACTACTAGCGGGGGGGCCGGGACCCAGTACTTC; cdr3_aa: CASSSTTSGGAGTQYF
clone_size: NA; v_call: TRBV28; j_call: TRBJ1-1; d_call: NA; cdr3_nt: TGTGCCAGCAGTTTATGGTGGGGAGGAAACACTGAAGCTTTCTTT; cdr3_aa: CASSLWWGGNTEAFF
clone_size: few; v_call: TRBV4-2; j_call: TRBJ2-1; d_call: TRBD2; cdr3_nt: TGTGCCAGCAGCCAAGTGGCTAGCGGGGGGGTAAACAATGAGCAGTTCTTC; cdr3_aa: CASSQVASGGVNNEQFF
clone_size: NA; v_call: TRBV19; j_call: TRBJ2-7; d_call: TRBD2; cdr3_nt: TGTGCCAGTACCTCTAGCGGGAACGGCGAGCAGTACTTC; cdr3_aa: CASTSSGNGEQYF
clone_size: NA; v_call: TRBV6-5; j_call: TRBJ2-7; d_call: NA; cdr3_nt: TGTGCCAGCAGTTACGGGGGTCACTACGAGCAGTACTTC; cdr3_aa: CASSYGGHYEQYF
clone_size: NA; v_call: TRBV15; j_call: TRBJ2-7; d_call: NA; cdr3_nt: TGTGCCACCAGCAGACGACAGTCTTACGAGCAGTACTTC; cdr3_aa: CATSRRQSYEQYF
clone_size: few; v_call: TRBV6-5; j_call: TRBJ2-5; d_call: TRBD2; cdr3_nt: TGTGCCAGCAGTTCCCCGGGGGGGGTTAAGTACTTC; cdr3_aa: CASSSPGGVKYF